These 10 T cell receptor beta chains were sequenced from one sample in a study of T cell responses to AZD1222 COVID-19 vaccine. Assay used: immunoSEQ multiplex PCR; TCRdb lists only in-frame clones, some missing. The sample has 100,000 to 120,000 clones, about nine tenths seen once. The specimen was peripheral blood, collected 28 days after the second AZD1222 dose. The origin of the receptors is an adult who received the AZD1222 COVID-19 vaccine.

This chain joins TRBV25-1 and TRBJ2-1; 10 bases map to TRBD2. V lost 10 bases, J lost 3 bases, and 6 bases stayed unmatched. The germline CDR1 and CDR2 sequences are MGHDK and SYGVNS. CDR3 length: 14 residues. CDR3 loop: CATRIAGGYNEQFF. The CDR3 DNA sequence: TGTGCCACAAGAATAGCGGGGGGCTACAATGAGCAGTTCTTC.

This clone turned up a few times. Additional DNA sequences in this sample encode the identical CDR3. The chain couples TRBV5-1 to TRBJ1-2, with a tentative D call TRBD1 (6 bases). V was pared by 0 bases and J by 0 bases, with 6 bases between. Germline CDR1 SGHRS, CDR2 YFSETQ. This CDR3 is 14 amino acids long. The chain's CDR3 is CASSLGQANYGYTF. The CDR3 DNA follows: TGCGCCAGCAGCTTGGGACAGGCTAACTATGGCTACACCTTC.

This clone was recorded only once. CDR3 in DNA: TGTGCCAGCAGCTTACGGGGGGCAGACGCAGATACGCAGTATTTT. This encodes CASSLRGADADTQYF. This rearrangement joins TRBV11-2 to TRBJ2-3; the D gene is possibly TRBD2 (7 bases). Trimming took off 2 bases at V and 4 bases at J, with 13 bases between the two ends. The CDR3 has 15 residues. CDR1 is SGHAT and CDR2 is FQNNGV in the germline V gene.

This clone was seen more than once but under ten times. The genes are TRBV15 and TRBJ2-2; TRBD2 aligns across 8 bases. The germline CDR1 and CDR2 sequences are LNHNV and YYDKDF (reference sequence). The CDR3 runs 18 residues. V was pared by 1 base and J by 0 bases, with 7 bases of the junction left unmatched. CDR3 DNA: TGTGCCACCAGCAGAGTGGGAGATAGCGGGGCGAACACCGGGGAGCTGTTTTTT. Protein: CATSRVGDSGANTGELFF.

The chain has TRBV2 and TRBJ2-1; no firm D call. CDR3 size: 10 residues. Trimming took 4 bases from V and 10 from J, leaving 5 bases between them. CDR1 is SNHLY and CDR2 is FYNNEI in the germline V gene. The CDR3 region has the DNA TGTGCCAGCAGTGGAAACGAGCAGTTCTTC. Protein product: CASSGNEQFF.

The CDR3 reads CSVETGGNQPQHF. The CDR3 coding sequence is TGCAGCGTTGAAACGGGGGGCAATCAGCCCCAGCATTTT. This chain uses TRBV29-1 with TRBJ1-5, with TRBD1 as a possible D gene (5 bases). V lost 2 bases, J lost 2 bases, and 7 bases lay in between. There are 13 residues in the CDR3. Germline-derived CDR1 and CDR2 are SQVTM and ANQGSEA.

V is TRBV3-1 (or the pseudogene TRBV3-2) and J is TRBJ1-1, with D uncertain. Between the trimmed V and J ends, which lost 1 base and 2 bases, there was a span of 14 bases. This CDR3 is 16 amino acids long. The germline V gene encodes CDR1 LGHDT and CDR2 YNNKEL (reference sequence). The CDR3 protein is CASSQGDHSRNTEAFF. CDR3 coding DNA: TGTGCCAGCAGCCAAGGAGACCACAGTAGAAACACTGAAGCTTTCTTT.

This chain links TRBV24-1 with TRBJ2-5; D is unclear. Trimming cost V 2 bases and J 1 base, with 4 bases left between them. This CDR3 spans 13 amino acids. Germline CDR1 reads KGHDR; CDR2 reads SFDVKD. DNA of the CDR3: TGTGCCACCAGTGATTCCTTCCAAGAGACCCAGTACTTC. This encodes CATSDSFQETQYF.

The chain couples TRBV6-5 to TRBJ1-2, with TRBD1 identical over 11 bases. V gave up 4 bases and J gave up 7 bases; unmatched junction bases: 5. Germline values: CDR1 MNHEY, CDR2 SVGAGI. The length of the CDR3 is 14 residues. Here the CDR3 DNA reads TGTGCCAGCAGTTCGAGAGGGACAGGGGGTGGCTACACCTTC. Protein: CASSSRGTGGGYTF.

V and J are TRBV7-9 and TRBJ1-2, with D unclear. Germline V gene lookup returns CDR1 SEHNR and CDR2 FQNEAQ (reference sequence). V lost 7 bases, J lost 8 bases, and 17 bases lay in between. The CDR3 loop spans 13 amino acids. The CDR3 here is CASNRSPLGGYTF. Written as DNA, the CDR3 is TGTGCCAGCAACCGTTCGCCCCTTGGCGGCTACACCTTC.